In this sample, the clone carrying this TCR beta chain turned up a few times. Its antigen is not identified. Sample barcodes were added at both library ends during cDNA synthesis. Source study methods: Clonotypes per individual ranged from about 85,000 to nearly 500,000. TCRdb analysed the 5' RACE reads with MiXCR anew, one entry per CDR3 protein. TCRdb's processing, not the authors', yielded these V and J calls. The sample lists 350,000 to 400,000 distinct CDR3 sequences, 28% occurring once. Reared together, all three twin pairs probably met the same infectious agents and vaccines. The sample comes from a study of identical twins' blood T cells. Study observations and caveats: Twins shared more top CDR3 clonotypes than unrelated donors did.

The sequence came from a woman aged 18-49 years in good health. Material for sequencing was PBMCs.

The CDR3 nucleotides are TGCAGCGTTGCCACGCCAAACACTGAAGCTTTCTTT. It yields the protein CSVATPNTEAFF. The chain recombines TRBV29-1 with TRBJ1-1; D is ambiguous. V was cut by 4 bases and J by 2 bases, with 8 bases left in between. This CDR3 has 12 amino acids. Germline CDR1 and CDR2: SQVTM and ANQGSEA.